This TCR beta chain originates from a study of blood T cells in healthy people across ages (dated by TCRdb to the mid-2010s). Broadly, across the study: In model experiments, template switching captured about one uniquely barcoded TCR beta cDNA molecule for every two T cells. To track age-related changes in TCR beta repertoire diversity, the study relied on deep sequencing normalized with unique cDNA molecular identifiers. The donors were split into four age groups: young (average around 16 years), middle-aged (nearly 40), aged (about 56) and long-lived (approximately 89). To avoid experimental bias, donors of different ages were distributed randomly across sequencing lanes. For two donors (one aged 18 to 29 and one aged 80 or older), the study analyzed two additional independent replicas of 1 million unique cDNA reads from the same blood draw.

Summary of the overall study and its limitations: As age increased, observed TCR beta diversity per million T cells dropped in a roughly linear way, and a significant reduction was already evident by age 40. Bulk unsorted PBMC profiling prevented conclusive comparison of naive and antigen-experienced compartments. The CMV infection status of donors was not known, potentially confounding age-related changes in expanded clonotypes. Compared with the aged group, more naive CD4+ T cells, fewer expanded clones and increased TCR diversity were shown by the long-lived group, suggesting age selection. Estimates of total diversity based on one million sequenced T cells were regarded as lower bounds and as underestimates. Observed TCR beta diversity correlated strongly with the percentage of naive T cells measured by flow cytometry.

Concerning this clonotype itself: Its antigen is still unknown. Within one base of it there is no much larger clone, and no base qualities were kept.

The receptor library was made with 5' RACE. A second roughly 6 to 11 cycle PCR used a sample-barcoded 5' primer and a J-beta primer mix. A template-switch 5' adaptor carrying 12 random nucleotides introduced a unique molecular identifier onto each TCR beta cDNA molecule. Each sample yielded at least 3 million CDR3-containing paired-end reads. First-strand cDNA synthesis was performed from all RNA using the Mint cDNA synthesis kit, with priming by a TRBC-specific oligonucleotide. All cDNA was treated with uracil-DNA glycosylase and then went through a first 18-cycle PCR with the universal primers M1SS and BC2_uni_R. Turning to the authors' computational methods: For normalization, 1 million high-quality reads, each with a distinct molecular identifier, were randomly selected from each sample. Instead of being binned into consensus sequences, reads that shared molecular identifiers were thrown out. MiTCR, with a Q25 quality threshold and the strictest error-elimination algorithm, was used for CDR3 identification, clonotype clustering and error correction. A nonparametric unseen species model using Euler transformation provided a lower-bound estimate of total TCR beta diversity. The public sequencing data were trimmed at Q25 with fastp and processed into clonotypes with MiXCR by TCRdb, which kept only in-frame beta chains. Each entry merges the rows of one CDR3 protein and shows their most common DNA and genes. TCRdb, not the authors, supplied the V and J calls. For this sample the table gives 1.5 million to 2 million distinct CDR3 sequences, of which roughly two fifths were detected only once. The top ten clones comprise around 23% of the sample.

The donors were roughly 39 Caucasian individuals from Russia, aged 6 to 90 years, who were systemically healthy. Around 10 milliliters of peripheral blood were collected from each donor into EDTA-treated Vacutainer tubes. Ficoll-Paque density-gradient centrifugation was used to isolate PBMCs, with at least 7 million per sample. Trizol reagent was used to extract total RNA from the PBMCs, yielding at least 5.5 micrograms per sample. For every donor, flow cytometry on a PBMC aliquot measured the percentage of naive CD45RAhigh/CD27high T cells. V loses 7 bases, J loses 0 bases, and the germline ends lie 19 bases apart. In the germline V gene, CDR1 corresponds to MNHNS and CDR2 to SASEGT. From cysteine to phenylalanine, the CDR3 is 18 amino acids long. The retained sequence is limited to the CDR3, 54 bases, with the frame set at the first base.

Material: blood. This TCR was sampled from a human donor in good health. Here the chain combines TRBV6-1 and TRBJ2-6; the D element might be TRBD1 or TRBD2, as each aligns at 5 bases. DNA sequence: TGTGCCAGCACCCGAGGGACGTTACTCAGCTCTGGGGCCAACGTCCTGACTTTC. Translated, this is CASTRGTLLSSGANVLTF.